This T cell receptor (beta chain) is drawn from a study of blood T cell repertoires in COVID-19. The assay was immunoSEQ multiplex PCR, and TCRdb's table has in-frame clones only and misses some. The sample shows tens of thousands of clones, over 65% of them seen only once. The V gene's germline CDR1 is LGHDT and CDR2 YNNKEL (reference sequence). V was trimmed by 0 bases and J by 7 bases, leaving 22 bases between them. This CDR3 is 17 amino acids long. This sequence joins TRBV3-1 (or the pseudogene TRBV3-2) and TRBJ2-7; unclear D gene. Sequencing was done on a sample of peripheral blood. This receptor was obtained from a woman aged 55-69 years with acute or convalescent COVID-19. The CDR3 protein is CASSQDPRFGSGREQYF. The DNA of the CDR3 is TGTGCCAGCAGCCAAGATCCGCGGTTCGGGTCGGGTCGGGAGCAGTACTTC.